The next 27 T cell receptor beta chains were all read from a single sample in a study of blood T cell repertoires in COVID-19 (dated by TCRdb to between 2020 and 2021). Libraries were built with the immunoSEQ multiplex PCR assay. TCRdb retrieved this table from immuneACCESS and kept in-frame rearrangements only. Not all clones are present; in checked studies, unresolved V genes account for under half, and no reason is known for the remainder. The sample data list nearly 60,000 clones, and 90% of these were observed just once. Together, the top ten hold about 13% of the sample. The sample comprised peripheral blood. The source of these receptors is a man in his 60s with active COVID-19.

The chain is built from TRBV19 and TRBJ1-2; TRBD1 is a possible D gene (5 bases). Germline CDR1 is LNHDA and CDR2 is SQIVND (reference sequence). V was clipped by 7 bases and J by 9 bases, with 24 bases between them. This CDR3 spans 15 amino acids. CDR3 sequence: CASKPREFRAISYTF. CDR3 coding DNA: TGTGCCAGTAAGCCACGGGAGTTCAGGGCTATTAGCTACACCTTC.

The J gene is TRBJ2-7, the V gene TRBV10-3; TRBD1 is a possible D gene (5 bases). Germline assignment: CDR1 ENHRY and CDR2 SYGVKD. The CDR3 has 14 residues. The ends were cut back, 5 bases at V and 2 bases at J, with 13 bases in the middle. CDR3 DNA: TGTGCCATCAGTCTTAAACAGGAGCCCTACGAGCAGTACTTC. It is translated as CAISLKQEPYEQYF.

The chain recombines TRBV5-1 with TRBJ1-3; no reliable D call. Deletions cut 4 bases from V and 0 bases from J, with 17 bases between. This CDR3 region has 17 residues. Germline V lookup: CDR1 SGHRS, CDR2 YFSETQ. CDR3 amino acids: CASSPGRFFSSGNTIYF. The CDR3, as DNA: TGCGCCAGCAGCCCGGGGAGATTTTTCTCCTCTGGAAACACCATATATTTT.

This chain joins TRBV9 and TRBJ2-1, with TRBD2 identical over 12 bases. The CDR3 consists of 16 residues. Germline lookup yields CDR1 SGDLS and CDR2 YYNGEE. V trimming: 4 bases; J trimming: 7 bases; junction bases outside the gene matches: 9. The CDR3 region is CASSPHRLAGGNEQFF. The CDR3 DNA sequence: TGTGCCAGCAGCCCCCATAGGCTAGCGGGGGGGAATGAGCAGTTCTTC. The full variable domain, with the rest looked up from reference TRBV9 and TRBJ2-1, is DSGVTQTPKHLITATGQRVTLRCSPRSGDLSVYWYQQSLDQGLQFLIQYYNGEERAKGNILERFSAQQFPDLHSELNLSSLELGDSALYFCASSPHRLAGGNEQFFGPGTRLTVL.

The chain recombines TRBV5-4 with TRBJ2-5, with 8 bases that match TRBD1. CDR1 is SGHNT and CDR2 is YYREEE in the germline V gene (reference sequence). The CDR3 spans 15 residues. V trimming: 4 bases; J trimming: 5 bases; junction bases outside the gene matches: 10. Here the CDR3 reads CASSQPGGGGETQYF. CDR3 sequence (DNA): TGTGCCAGCAGCCAGCCAGGGGGCGGTGGGGAGACCCAGTACTTC. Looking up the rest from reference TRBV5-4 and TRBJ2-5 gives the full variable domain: ETGVTQSPTHLIKTRGQQVTLRCSSQSGHNTVSWYQQALGQGPQFIFQYYREEENGRGNFPPRFSGLQFPNYSSELNVNALELDDSALYLCASSQPGGGGETQYFGPGTRLLVL.

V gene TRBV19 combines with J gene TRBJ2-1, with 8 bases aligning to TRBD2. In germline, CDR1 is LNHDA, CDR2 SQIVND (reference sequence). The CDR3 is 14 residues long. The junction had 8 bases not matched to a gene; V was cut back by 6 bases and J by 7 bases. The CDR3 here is CASSFGLASNEQFF. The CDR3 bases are TGTGCCAGTAGCTTCGGACTAGCTAGTAATGAGCAGTTCTTC.

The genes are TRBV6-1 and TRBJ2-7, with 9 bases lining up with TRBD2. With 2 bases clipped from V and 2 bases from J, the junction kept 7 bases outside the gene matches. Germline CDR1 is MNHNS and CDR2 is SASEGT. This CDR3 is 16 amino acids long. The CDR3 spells CASSELIAGAPYEQYF. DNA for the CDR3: TGTGCCAGCAGTGAACTAATAGCGGGAGCCCCCTACGAGCAGTACTTC.

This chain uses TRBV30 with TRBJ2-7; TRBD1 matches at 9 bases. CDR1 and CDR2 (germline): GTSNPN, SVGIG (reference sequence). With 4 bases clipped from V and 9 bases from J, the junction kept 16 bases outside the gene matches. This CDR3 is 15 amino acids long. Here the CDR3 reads CAWTQDRGILRGQYF. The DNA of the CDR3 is TGTGCCTGGACTCAGGACAGGGGAATTTTACGAGGGCAGTACTTC.

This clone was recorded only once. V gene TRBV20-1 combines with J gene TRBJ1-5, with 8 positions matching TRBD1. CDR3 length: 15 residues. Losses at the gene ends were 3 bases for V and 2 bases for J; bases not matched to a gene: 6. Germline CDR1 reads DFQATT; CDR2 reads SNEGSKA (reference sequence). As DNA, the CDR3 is TGCAGTGCTAGTAGACAGGGGAGAGGCAATCAGCCCCAGCATTTT. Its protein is CSASRQGRGNQPQHF.

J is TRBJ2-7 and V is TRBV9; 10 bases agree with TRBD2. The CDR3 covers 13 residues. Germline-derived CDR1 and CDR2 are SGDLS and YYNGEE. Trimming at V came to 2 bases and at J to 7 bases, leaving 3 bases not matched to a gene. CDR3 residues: CASSVRLAGEQYF. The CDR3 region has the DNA TGTGCCAGCAGCGTCCGACTAGCGGGTGAGCAGTACTTC.

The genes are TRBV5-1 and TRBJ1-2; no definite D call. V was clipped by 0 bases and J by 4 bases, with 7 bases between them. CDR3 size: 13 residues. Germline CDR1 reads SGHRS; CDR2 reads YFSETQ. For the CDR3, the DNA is TGCGCCAGCAGCTTGGACGCAGTCTATGGCTACACCTTC. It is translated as CASSLDAVYGYTF. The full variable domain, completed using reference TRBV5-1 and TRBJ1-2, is KAGVTQTPRYLIKTRGQQVTLSCSPISGHRSVSWYQQTPGQGLQFLFEYFSETQRNKGNFPGRFSGRQFSNSRSEMNVSTLELGDSALYLCASSLDAVYGYTFGSGTRLTVV.

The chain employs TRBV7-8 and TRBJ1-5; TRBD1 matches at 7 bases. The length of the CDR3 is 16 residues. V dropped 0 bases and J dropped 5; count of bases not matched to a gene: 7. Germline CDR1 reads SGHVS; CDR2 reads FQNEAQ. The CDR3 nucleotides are TGTGCCAGCAGCTTAGCCCCGACAGGGTGGGATCAGCCCCAGCATTTT. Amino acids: CASSLAPTGWDQPQHF.

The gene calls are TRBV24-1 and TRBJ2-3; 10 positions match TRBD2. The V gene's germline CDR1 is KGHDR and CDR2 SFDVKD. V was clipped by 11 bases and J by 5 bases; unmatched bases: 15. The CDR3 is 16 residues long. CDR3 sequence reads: CAISGALAGDGDTQYF. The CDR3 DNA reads TGTGCCATCTCCGGGGCCCTAGCGGGGGATGGAGATACGCAGTATTTT.

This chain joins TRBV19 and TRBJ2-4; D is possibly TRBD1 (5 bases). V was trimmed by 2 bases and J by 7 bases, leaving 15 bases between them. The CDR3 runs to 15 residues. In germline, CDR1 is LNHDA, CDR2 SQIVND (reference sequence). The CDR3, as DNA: TGTGCCAGTAGTATACAGGGTGCCAATATGAACATTCAGTACTTC. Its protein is CASSIQGANMNIQYF.

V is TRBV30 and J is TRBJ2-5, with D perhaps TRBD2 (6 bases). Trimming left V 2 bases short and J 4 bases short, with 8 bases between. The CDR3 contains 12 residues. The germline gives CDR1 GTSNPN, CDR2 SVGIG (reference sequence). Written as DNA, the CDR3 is TGTGCCTGGAGTCTGGGAGGAGAGACCCAGTACTTC. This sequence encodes CAWSLGGETQYF. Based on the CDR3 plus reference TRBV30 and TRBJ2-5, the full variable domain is SQTIHQWPATLVQPVGSPLSLECTVEGTSNPNLYWYRQAAGRGLQLLFYSVGIGQISSEVPQNLSASRPQDRQFILSSKKLLLSDSGFYLCAWSLGGETQYFGPGTRLLVL.

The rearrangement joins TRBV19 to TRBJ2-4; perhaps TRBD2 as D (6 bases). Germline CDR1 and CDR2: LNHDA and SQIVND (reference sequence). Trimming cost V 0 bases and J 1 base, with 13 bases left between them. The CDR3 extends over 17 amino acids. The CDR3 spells CASSIEIAEGAKNIQYF. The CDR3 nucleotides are TGTGCCAGTAGTATAGAAATAGCGGAGGGGGCCAAAAACATTCAGTACTTC.

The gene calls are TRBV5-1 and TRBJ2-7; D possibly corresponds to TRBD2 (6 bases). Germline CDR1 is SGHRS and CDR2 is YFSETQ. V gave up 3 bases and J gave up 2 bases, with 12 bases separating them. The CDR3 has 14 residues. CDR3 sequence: CASSWRDGPYEQYF. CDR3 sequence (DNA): TGCGCCAGCAGCTGGAGGGACGGGCCCTACGAGCAGTACTTC.

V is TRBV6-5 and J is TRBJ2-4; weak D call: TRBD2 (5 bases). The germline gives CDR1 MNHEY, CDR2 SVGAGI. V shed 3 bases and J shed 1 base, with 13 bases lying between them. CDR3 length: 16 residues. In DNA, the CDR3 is TGTGCCAGCAGTTATTCCTCTGTAGCGGCCAAAAACATTCAGTACTTC. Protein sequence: CASSYSSVAAKNIQYF.

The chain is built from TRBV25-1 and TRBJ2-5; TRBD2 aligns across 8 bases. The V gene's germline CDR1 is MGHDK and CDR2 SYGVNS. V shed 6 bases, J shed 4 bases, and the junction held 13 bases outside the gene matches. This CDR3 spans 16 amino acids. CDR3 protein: CASSAGRAAAGETQYF. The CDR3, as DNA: TGTGCCAGCAGCGCCGGGAGGGCCGCTGCTGGAGAGACCCAGTACTTC.

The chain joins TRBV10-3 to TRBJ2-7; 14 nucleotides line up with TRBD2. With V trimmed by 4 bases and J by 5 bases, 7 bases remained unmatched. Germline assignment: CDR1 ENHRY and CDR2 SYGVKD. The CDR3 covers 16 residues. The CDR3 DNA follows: TGTGCCATCAGTGGAGGGACTAGCGGGAGTGGGAACGAGCAGTACTTC. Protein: CAISGGTSGSGNEQYF.

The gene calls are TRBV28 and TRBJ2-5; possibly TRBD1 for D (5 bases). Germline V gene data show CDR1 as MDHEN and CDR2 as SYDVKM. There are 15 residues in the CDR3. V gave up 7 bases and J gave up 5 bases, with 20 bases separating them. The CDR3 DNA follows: TGTGCCAGCACAAGGAGTCTCAGGGTGGAGGAGACCCAGTACTTC. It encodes CASTRSLRVEETQYF.

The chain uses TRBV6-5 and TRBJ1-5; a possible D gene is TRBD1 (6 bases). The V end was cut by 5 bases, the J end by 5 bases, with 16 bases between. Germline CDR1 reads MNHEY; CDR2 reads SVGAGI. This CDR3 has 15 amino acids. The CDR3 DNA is TGTGCCAGCAGTAGTAATTGGTCAGGGGATCAGCCCCAGCATTTT. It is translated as CASSSNWSGDQPQHF.

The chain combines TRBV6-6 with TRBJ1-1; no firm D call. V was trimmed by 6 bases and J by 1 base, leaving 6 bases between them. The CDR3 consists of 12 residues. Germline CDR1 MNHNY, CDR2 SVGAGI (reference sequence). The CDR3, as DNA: TGTGCCAGCAGGACAAAGAACACTGAAGCTTTCTTT. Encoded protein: CASRTKNTEAFF.

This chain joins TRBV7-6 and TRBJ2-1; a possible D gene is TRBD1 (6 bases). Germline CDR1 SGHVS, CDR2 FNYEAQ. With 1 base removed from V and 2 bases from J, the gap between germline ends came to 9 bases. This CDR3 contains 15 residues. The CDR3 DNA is TGTGCCAGCAGCTTAGGAACAGGGACCTACAATGAGCAGTTCTTC. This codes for CASSLGTGTYNEQFF.

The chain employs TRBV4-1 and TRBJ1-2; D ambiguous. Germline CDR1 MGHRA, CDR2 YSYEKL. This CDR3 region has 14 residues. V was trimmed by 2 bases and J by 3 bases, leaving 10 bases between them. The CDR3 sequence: CASSQSQDYYGYTF. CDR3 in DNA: TGCGCCAGCAGCCAAAGCCAGGACTACTATGGCTACACCTTC.

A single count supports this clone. This CDR3 reads CATGGLSEAFF. The CDR3 DNA follows: TGTGCCACCGGAGGGTTGTCTGAAGCTTTCTTT. The chain couples TRBV24-1 to TRBJ1-1; D unclear. CDR1 is KGHDR, CDR2 SFDVKD, per germline. Trimming pared 9 bases from V and 6 bases from J, leaving 10 bases between. This CDR3 comprises 11 residues.

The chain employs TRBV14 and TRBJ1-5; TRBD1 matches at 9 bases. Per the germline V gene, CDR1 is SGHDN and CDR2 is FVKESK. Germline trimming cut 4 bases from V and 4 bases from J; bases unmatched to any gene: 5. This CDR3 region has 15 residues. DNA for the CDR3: TGTGCCAGCAGCCCAAGGGACAGGGAGAATCAGCCCCAGCATTTT. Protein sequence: CASSPRDRENQPQHF.